Sequencing of this T cell receptor (beta chain) was carried out in a study of blood T cell repertoires in COVID-19. The CDR3 runs 15 residues. Trimming removed 0 bases at V and 5 bases at J, with 13 bases between. Germline CDR1 and CDR2: MNHEY and SVGAGI. Under the authors' procedure: Reference gene primer amplification yielded estimated nucleated cell counts. Only in-frame clones appear in the TCRdb table, and some are missing; sequencing was by immunoSEQ multiplex PCR. That table is the source of V, J and clone size, and D and trimming were worked out from the DNA. The sample records roughly 300,000 clones, roughly 85% being singletons.

This sequence joins TRBV6-5 and TRBJ2-5; possibly TRBD1 for D (5 bases). Sequenced material: peripheral blood. The sequence was collected from a human donor in a cohort sampled during active COVID-19. As DNA, the CDR3 is TGTGCCAGCAGTTACTCTAGGGGCGGTGATGAGACCCAGTACTTC. It codes for CASSYSRGGDETQYF.